The 16 T cell receptor beta chains in this list originate from one sample, sequenced in a study of T cells after yellow fever vaccination. MiXCR was run by TCRdb on the 5' RACE reads, yielding one entry per CDR3 protein. The repertoire holds about 170,000 distinct CDR3 sequences, with about 6% as singletons. Sequenced material: CD4+ T cells sorted from PBMCs, taken on the day of the first yellow fever vaccination. Receptors originate from a man aged 18 to 30 who received the YFV17D yellow fever vaccine.

This clonotype appeared many times. The V gene is TRBV7-9, the J gene TRBJ2-3; possibly TRBD2 for D (7 bases). Germline V lookup: CDR1 SEHNR, CDR2 FQNEAQ (reference sequence). Trimming cost V 3 bases and J 5 bases, with 15 bases left between them. This CDR3 has 15 residues. The CDR3: CASSFWGGRGDTQYF. The CDR3 DNA follows: TGTGCCAGCAGCTTTTGGGGGGGCCGAGGAGATACGCAGTATTTT.

In this sample, this clonotype is medium-sized. The rearrangement links TRBV5-1 to TRBJ2-7; D call uncertain. CDR1 is SGHRS and CDR2 is YFSETQ in the germline V gene. With 0 bases removed from V and 0 bases from J, the gap between germline ends came to 7 bases. The CDR3 is made up of 14 amino acids. CDR3 protein: CASSLDPSSYEQYV. The CDR3 nucleotides are TGCGCCAGCAGCTTGGATCCGAGCTCCTACGAGCAGTACGTC.

This clonotype was detected many times. This chain links TRBV7-2 with TRBJ2-2; D unresolved. CDR3 length: 16 residues. Germline V CDR1 and CDR2: SGHTA, FQGNSA. Trimming removed 5 bases at V and 1 base at J, with 14 bases between. CDR3 in DNA: TGTGCCAGCAGCCCCCAAGCACTGGTGAACACCGGGGAGCTGTTTTTT. It translates to CASSPQALVNTGELFF.

The chain links TRBV5-1 to TRBJ2-5; D might be TRBD2 (5 bases). The CDR3 runs to 15 residues. The V end lost 0 bases, the J end lost 3 bases, and 12 bases lay between the germline ends. The V gene's germline CDR1 is SGHRS and CDR2 YFSETQ. As DNA, the CDR3 is TGCGCCAGCAGCTTGGCAGCTAGCAGTGAAGAGACCCAGTACTTC. Protein product: CASSLAASSEETQYF.

Note on this clonotype: Just one base apart from a much larger clone, this may be a read error. The chain has TRBV7-9 and TRBJ2-5, with D possibly being TRBD2 (7 bases). Looked up from germline, CDR1 is SEHNR and CDR2 is FQNEAQ (reference sequence). CDR3 length equals 15 residues. V was clipped by 1 base and J by 2 bases, with 11 bases between them. The DNA for the CDR3 is TGTGCCAGCAGCTTAGTGAGGGGGGGGCAAGAGACCCAGTACTTC. Translated, it gives CASSLVRGGQETQYF.

The V and J genes are TRBV2 and TRBJ2-3; D unresolved. The length of the CDR3 is 13 residues. The V end was cut by 9 bases, the J end by 7 bases, with 17 bases between. Germline loops: CDR1 SNHLY, CDR2 FYNNEI. The CDR3 is CASQTRAHNTQYF. CDR3 bases: TGTGCCAGTCAAACAAGGGCCCATAATACGCAGTATTTT.

V is TRBV6-2 or TRBV6-3 and J is TRBJ1-5; D might be TRBD1 (5 bases). Germline CDR1 is MNHEY and CDR2 is SVGEGT. This CDR3 has 14 residues. The V gene lost 5 bases and the J gene lost 5 bases, with 13 bases spanning the gap. Written as DNA, the CDR3 is TGTGCCAGCAGTGGACGAGGGGTAGATCAGCCCCAGCATTTT. Translated: CASSGRGVDQPQHF.

The sample holds a few counts of this clonotype. The chain is built from TRBV5-1 and TRBJ2-6; D is uncertain. V was shortened by 4 bases and J by 1 base, with 6 bases between the two germline ends. Germline V lookup: CDR1 SGHRS, CDR2 YFSETQ. The CDR3 spans 14 residues. The DNA for the CDR3 is TGCGCCAGCAGCACCGCATCTGGGGCCAACGTCCTGACTTTC. It specifies CASSTASGANVLTF.

The chain is built from TRBV6-1 and TRBJ1-1; TRBD1 might be the D (6 bases). Germline loops: CDR1 MNHNS, CDR2 SASEGT. Trimming cost V 6 bases and J 5 bases, with 13 bases left between them. The CDR3 has 13 amino acids. DNA of the CDR3: TGTGCCAGCAGCCTGAGGGGGGAGACTGAAGCTTTCTTT. Protein sequence: CASSLRGETEAFF.

The chain links TRBV4-3 to TRBJ1-6; 7 bases are shared with TRBD1. This CDR3 is 16 amino acids long. The V and J ends lost 0 bases and 7 bases, in that order; junction bases with no gene match: 6. The germline V gene has CDR1 LGHNA and CDR2 YSLEER. In DNA, the CDR3 is TGCGCCAGCAGCCAAGAAGCCCAGGGGGGGAATTCACCCCTCCACTTT. This sequence encodes CASSQEAQGGNSPLHF.

This clonotype turned up a few times. The CDR3 spells CASSQGSGVGPNEKLFF. The CDR3 nucleotides are TGCGCCAGCAGCCAGGGTTCGGGTGTAGGCCCGAATGAAAAACTGTTTTTT. The chain employs TRBV4-1 and TRBJ1-4; D remains unclear. With 3 bases removed from V and 5 bases from J, the gap between germline ends came to 19 bases. Germline loops: CDR1 MGHRA, CDR2 YSYEKL. This CDR3 is 17 amino acids long.

This clonotype was seen many times. The CDR3 nucleotides read TGTGCCAGCAGTTTCCGGACTAGCGGCTACAATGAGCAGTTCTTC. This translates into CASSFRTSGYNEQFF. The chain links TRBV28 to TRBJ2-1; 10 nucleotides align to TRBD2. There are 15 residues in the CDR3. Trimming cost V 3 bases and J 3 bases; bases outside gene matches: 2. Looked up from germline, CDR1 is MDHEN and CDR2 is SYDVKM.

This clonotype has a count of ten or more. This chain joins TRBV5-1 and TRBJ2-1, with 9 bases lining up with TRBD2. The CDR3 consists of 12 residues. Germline loops: CDR1 SGHRS, CDR2 YFSETQ. V was pared by 6 bases and J by 8 bases, with 3 bases of the junction left unmatched. The CDR3 reads CASTERGDEQFF. For the CDR3, the DNA is TGCGCCAGCACCGAGCGGGGGGATGAGCAGTTCTTC.

This clonotype was detected many times. V usage is TRBV20-1 and J usage is TRBJ2-5; the match to TRBD1 covers 7 bases. The CDR3 has 14 residues. From germline, CDR1 is DFQATT and CDR2 SNEGSKA (reference sequence). With V trimmed by 1 base and J by 2 bases, 4 bases remained unmatched. Here the CDR3 DNA reads TGCAGTGCTAGAGCAGGGACAGTTCAAGAGACCCAGTACTTC. It is translated as CSARAGTVQETQYF.

This clonotype appeared many times. The gene calls are TRBV9 and TRBJ2-3; 7 bases map to TRBD2. CDR1 and CDR2 from the germline V gene are SGDLS and YYNGEE. The CDR3 has 15 amino acids. V dropped 4 bases and J dropped 1; count of bases not matched to a gene: 6. The CDR3, as DNA: TGTGCCAGCAGCTGGGGAACTAGCGGCACAGATACGCAGTATTTT. It translates to CASSWGTSGTDTQYF.

This clonotype has a count of ten or more. This chain links TRBV20-1 with TRBJ1-4, with 8 bases that match TRBD1. Trimming at V came to 6 bases and at J to 8 bases, leaving 8 bases not matched to a gene. The length of the CDR3 is 13 residues. Germline lookup yields CDR1 DFQATT and CDR2 SNEGSKA (reference sequence). Written as DNA, the CDR3 is TGCAGTGCGCATACAGGGGGAGAGGAAAAACTGTTTTTT. Protein sequence: CSAHTGGEEKLFF.